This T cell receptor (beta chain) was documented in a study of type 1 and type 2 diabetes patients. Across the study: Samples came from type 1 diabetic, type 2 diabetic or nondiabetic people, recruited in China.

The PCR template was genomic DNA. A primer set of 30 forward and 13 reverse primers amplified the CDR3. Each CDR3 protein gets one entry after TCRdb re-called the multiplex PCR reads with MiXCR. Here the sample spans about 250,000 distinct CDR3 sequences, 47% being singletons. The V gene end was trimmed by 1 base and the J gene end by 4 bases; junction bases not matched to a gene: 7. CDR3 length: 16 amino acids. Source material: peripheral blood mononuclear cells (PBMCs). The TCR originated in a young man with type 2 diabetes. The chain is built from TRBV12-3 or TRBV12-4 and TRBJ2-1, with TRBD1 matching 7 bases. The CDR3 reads CASSLEGAHRYNEQFF. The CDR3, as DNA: TGTGCCAGCAGTTTAGAGGGGGCACATCGTTACAATGAGCAGTTCTTC.